This is a list of T cell receptor beta chains from one sample in a study of T cell repertoires in aging, cancer and after chemotherapy. TCRdb reprocessed the multiplex PCR reads via MiXCR and lists one record per CDR3 protein. The data hold 3,200 or so distinct CDR3 sequences, with about 20% observed a single time. Sequencing was carried out using blood. Receptor source: a human donor with a blood cancer. CDR3s include the opening cysteine and the closing phenylalanine or tryptophan. A D gene is named only where the DNA matches it firmly.

>TRBD1|TRBV7-9
CASSPARDRLRETQYF
>.|TRBV13
CASSLVFGTWNTEAFF
>.|TRBV12-3/TRBV12-4
CASRERWDTEAFF
>TRBD1|TRBV5-8
CASSWTGAVYNEQFF
>.|TRBV18
CASSPPGDYEQYF
>TRBD2|TRBV6-5
CASSYSGGEGYEQYF
>TRBD2|TRBV6-1
CASSGLAGGITDTQYF
>.|TRBV30
CAWSKGWADGYTF
>.|TRBV27
CASSKITGSQTRNSPLHF
>TRBD2|TRBV25-1
CASSGAAGLAGGPGELFF
>TRBD1|TRBV6-6
CASSYAQGAKQYF
>.|TRBV20-1
CSARDLGVKSYNEQFF
>TRBD2|TRBV6-5
CASSRSGGAEDTQYF
>.|TRBV20-1
CSAARDNPLYGYTF
>.|TRBV25-1
CASSEHLGPGNSPLHF
>.|TRBV27
CASRGVPNQPQHF
>.|TRBV19
CASTHIRRGRSNQPQHF